What follows are 13 T cell receptor beta chains derived from one specimen sequenced in a study of CD8+CD57+ T cells in acquired aplastic anemia. Genomic DNA templated the TCR beta VDJ and CDR3 profiling. MiXCR, applied by TCRdb to the reads, yields one record per CDR3 protein. The data show 300,000 or so distinct CDR3 sequences, approximately 56% seen once. Sequenced input: sorted CD4+, CD8+, or CD8+CD57+ T cells (not recorded which) from PBMCs. These receptors were taken from a human donor with severe aplastic anemia or a healthy control (not recorded which).

This chain connects TRBV2 to TRBJ1-1; D is perhaps TRBD1 (5 bases). The CDR3 is 12 residues long. V was clipped by 8 bases and J by 4 bases, with 11 bases between them. Germline V gene sequence: CDR1 SNHLY, CDR2 FYNNEI. CDR3 sequence: CASRSQGTEAFF. The CDR3 bases are TGTGCCAGCCGTTCCCAGGGCACTGAAGCTTTCTTT.

This clonotype appeared many times. The chain uses TRBV6-2 or TRBV6-3 and TRBJ2-7; D perhaps matches TRBD1 (5 bases). Trimming took off 4 bases at V and 3 bases at J, with 22 bases between the two ends. The CDR3 spans 17 residues. Per germline, CDR1 MNHEY and CDR2 SVGEGT. This CDR3 reads CASSSKGLADRVYEQYF. The CDR3 bases are TGTGCCAGCAGTTCGAAGGGGCTGGCGGACCGCGTCTACGAGCAGTACTTC.

This clonotype has a count of ten or more. The V and J genes are TRBV5-8 and TRBJ2-1; 10 bases agree with TRBD1. The CDR3 contains 15 residues. Germline V gives CDR1 SGHTS, CDR2 YDEGEE. Trimming took 4 bases from V and 5 from J; bases not matched to a gene: 6. The CDR3 nucleotides read TGTGCCAGCAGCCCAACGGACAGGGGGAACAATGAGCAGTTCTTC. Its translation is CASSPTDRGNNEQFF. The complete variable domain, with remaining parts taken from reference TRBV5-8 and TRBJ2-1, reads EAGVTQSPTHLIKTRGQQATLRCSPISGHTSVYWYQQALGLGLQFLLWYDEGEERNRGNFPPRFSGRQFPNYSSELNVNALELEDSALYLCASSPTDRGNNEQFFGPGTRLTVL.

The chain has TRBV2 and TRBJ1-6; TRBD1 is a possible D gene (6 bases). Germline CDR1 SNHLY, CDR2 FYNNEI. The CDR3 has 13 amino acids. The V end lost 6 bases, the J end lost 13 bases, and 16 bases lay between the germline ends. The DNA for the CDR3 is TGTGCCAGCAGAGGCAGGGGAGGTTCTCCCCTCCACTTT. Translation gives CASRGRGGSPLHF. Together with reference TRBV2 and TRBJ1-6, the CDR3 gives the full variable domain: EPEVTQTPSHQVTQMGQEVILRCVPISNHLYFYWYRQILGQKVEFLVSFYNNEISEKSEIFDDQFSVERPDGSNFTLKIRSTKLEDSAMYFCASRGRGGSPLHFGNGTRLTVT.

The chain joins TRBV6-5 to TRBJ1-3; TRBD1 might be the D (5 bases). The germline CDR1 and CDR2 sequences are MNHEY and SVGAGI. The CDR3 loop spans 17 amino acids. V dropped 6 bases and J dropped 0 bases, with 18 bases sitting between them. This CDR3 reads CASSTSGPLNSGNTIYF. The CDR3 region has the DNA TGTGCCAGCAGCACGTCGGGACCCCTAAACTCTGGAAACACCATATATTTT.

Many counts were recorded for this clonotype. This chain joins TRBV5-1 and TRBJ2-7; TRBD1 might be the D (8 bases). CDR1 and CDR2 from the germline V gene are SGHRS and YFSETQ. The V and J ends lost 4 bases and 2 bases respectively, with 22 bases between them. The CDR3 is 17 amino acids. CDR3 region: CASSLGGAGTGAYEQYF. Here the CDR3 DNA reads TGCGCCAGCAGCCTGGGGGGGGCGGGGACAGGAGCCTACGAGCAGTACTTC.

Comments on this clonotype: Sequence at one end of the junction differs from germline and may be a read error. This rearrangement joins TRBV5-6 to TRBJ2-7; 10 bases are shared with TRBD1. Germline V lookup: CDR1 SGHDT, CDR2 YYEEEE. The CDR3 spans 15 residues. In DNA, the CDR3 is TGCGCCAGCAGCCAGATGGGACAGGGGAACTACGAGCAGTACTTC. Encoded protein: CASSQMGQGNYEQYF. Filled out from reference TRBV5-6 and TRBJ2-7, the complete variable domain reads DAGVTQSPTHLIKTRGQQVTLRCSPKSGHDTVSWYQQALGQGPQFIFQYYEEEERQRGNFPDRFSGHQFPNYSSELNVNALLLGDSALYLCASSQMGQGNYEQYFGPGTRLTVT.

The chain links TRBV18 to TRBJ1-6; perhaps TRBD1 as D (6 bases). V was pared by 3 bases and J by 4 bases, with 13 bases between. This CDR3 is 16 amino acids long. CDR1 and CDR2 (germline): KGHSH, LQKENI. DNA of the CDR3: TGTGCCAGCTCACCCAGTGGGACACTTTATAATTCACCCCTCCACTTT. Translating gives CASSPSGTLYNSPLHF.

This clonotype was seen only once. The DNA of the CDR3 is TGTGCCAGCAGCCAACCGGGACTAGCGGGAGGTTACGAGCAGTACTTC. Amino acids: CASSQPGLAGGYEQYF. The genes are TRBV4-2 and TRBJ2-7; 15 bases are shared with TRBD2. The CDR3 covers 16 residues. J gave up 4 bases and V 2 bases, and 3 bases lay outside the gene matches. CDR1 LGHNA and CDR2 YNFKEQ come from the germline V gene.

This clonotype showed up just a few times. The chain links TRBV5-1 to TRBJ2-7, with a tentative D call TRBD1 (5 bases). Germline V CDR1 and CDR2: SGHRS, YFSETQ. This CDR3 region has 15 residues. The V gene lost 1 base and the J gene lost 5 bases, with 16 bases spanning the gap. The CDR3 coding sequence is TGCGCCAGCAGCTTGCCGGAGCAGGGATTCGACGAGCAGTACTTC. As protein: CASSLPEQGFDEQYF.

This clonotype was seen many times. The chain uses TRBV7-3 and TRBJ2-5; D is undetermined. V gave up 1 base and J gave up 4 bases, with 7 bases separating them. The CDR3 consists of 13 residues. Germline CDR1 is SGHTA and CDR2 is FQGTGA. CDR3 DNA: TGTGCCAGCAGCTTAAGTCGGTTAGAGACCCAGTACTTC. It encodes CASSLSRLETQYF.

The rearrangement uses TRBV6-6 and TRBJ2-7; a weak D match, TRBD1 (6 bases). The V end lost 5 bases, the J end lost 2 bases, and 19 bases lay between the germline ends. Per germline, CDR1 MNHNY and CDR2 SVGAGI (reference sequence). The CDR3 extends over 16 amino acids. The CDR3 spells CASSGRAGQLPYEQYF. The DNA for the CDR3 is TGTGCCAGCAGTGGTAGGGCTGGACAGCTACCCTACGAGCAGTACTTC.

V is TRBV2 and J is TRBJ1-2; TRBD1 aligns across 10 bases. There are 13 residues in the CDR3. V shed 4 bases, J shed 9 bases, and the junction held 5 bases outside the gene matches. Germline assignment: CDR1 SNHLY and CDR2 FYNNEI. In DNA form, the CDR3 reads TGTGCCAGCAGTGTTCGGACAGGGGGGAGCTACACCTTC. Protein sequence: CASSVRTGGSYTF. The whole variable domain, remainder taken from reference TRBV2 and TRBJ1-2, is EPEVTQTPSHQVTQMGQEVILRCVPISNHLYFYWYRQILGQKVEFLVSFYNNEISEKSEIFDDQFSVERPDGSNFTLKIRSTKLEDSAMYFCASSVRTGGSYTFGSGTRLTVV.